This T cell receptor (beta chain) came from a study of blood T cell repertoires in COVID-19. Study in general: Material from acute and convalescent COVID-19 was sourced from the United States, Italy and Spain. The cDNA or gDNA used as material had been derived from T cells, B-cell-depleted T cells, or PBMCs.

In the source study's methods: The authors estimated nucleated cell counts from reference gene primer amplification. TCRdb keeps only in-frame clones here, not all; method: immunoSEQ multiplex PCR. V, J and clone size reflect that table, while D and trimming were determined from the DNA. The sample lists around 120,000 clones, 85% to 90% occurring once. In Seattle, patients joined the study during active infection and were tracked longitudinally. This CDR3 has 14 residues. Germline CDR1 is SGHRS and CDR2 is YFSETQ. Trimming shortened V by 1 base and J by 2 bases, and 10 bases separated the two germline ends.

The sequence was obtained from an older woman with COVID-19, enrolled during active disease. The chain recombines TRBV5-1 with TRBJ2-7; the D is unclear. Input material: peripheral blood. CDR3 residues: CASSLPGLTYEQYF. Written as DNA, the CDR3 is TGCGCCAGCAGCTTGCCAGGTCTCACCTACGAGCAGTACTTC.